The rows below give T cell receptor beta chains drawn from one sample of a study of shared clonotypes between healthy human individuals. Sequencing was performed with immunoSEQ multiplex PCR; in TCRdb, only in-frame clones are kept and a portion is missing. The sample records around 2,100,000 clones, about 95% being singletons. The sequenced sample was naive CD8+ T cells sorted from blood. All receptors come from a man aged 18 to 30 in good health. The CDR3 runs from the conserved cysteine through the conserved F or W. Fields, in order: V gene, clone size, CDR3 protein. Clone size appears in some rows only: once, few, many, or a class for an expanded clone.

TRBV4-1 | - | CASSQDHGTSGSYEQYF
TRBV7-9 | - | CASSFAVRETQYF
TRBV7-9 | - | CASSPAASGVDNEQFF
TRBV2 | - | CASSDRDSPDTQYF
TRBV6-1 | - | CASSGLTGRTEAFF
TRBV7-7 | - | CASSLVTPGQGCYGYTF
TRBV11-2 | once | CASSYRTGVNYNSPLHF
TRBV6-5 | - | CASSWDKTNEAFF
TRBV30 | - | CAWSVLGQGATATNEKLFF
TRBV5-1 | - | CASSLEVSEQYF
TRBV5-8 | - | CASSLRTGVTFQETQYF
TRBV5-1 | - | CASSLDFSGGYTF
TRBV5-1 | - | CASSHQGDTGELFF
TRBV29-1 | - | CSVENRGTGANVLTF
TRBV11-2 | - | CASSFTGEYGYTF
TRBV5-1 | - | CASSPDRSYEQYF
TRBV28 | - | CASREEGASEKLFF
TRBV5-4 | once | CASSLRAGYEQYF
TRBV6-6 | - | CASSSSHRGGTEAFF
TRBV4-3 | - | CASSQDWDYGETQYF
TRBV11-1 | - | CASSLWTSGGQETQYF
TRBV27 | - | CASSLMGVRGTGELFF
TRBV7-9 | few | CASSSSTTNQPQHF
TRBV11-2 | - | CASSFDGDLNQPQHF
TRBV27 | - | CASSFFAGGPFEQFF
TRBV7-9 | - | CASSLGWSEQYF
TRBV2 | - | CASSEAGNGNTIYF
TRBV19 | once | CASSSGGGYQPQHF
TRBV6-5 | - | CASSYGANTGELFF
TRBV27 | - | CASSFSGPSYEQYF
TRBV7-9 | - | CASSPTEGEGEGINYEQYF
TRBV5-1 | - | CASSFYANYGYTF
TRBV29-1 | few | CSVEDPVSAADRESGELFF
TRBV9 | - | CASSGGHSPEAFF
TRBV27 | - | CASIYSAGDANTGELFF
TRBV5-1 | - | CASSYWTGSGELFF
TRBV5-1 | once | CASSLGGRTGDTQYF
TRBV11-2 | - | CASSLFVRGENIQYF
TRBV13 | few | CASSLERRNSPLHF
TRBV11-2 | few | CASSGTGENYGYTF
TRBV27 | - | CASSFGSGFGAIQYF